This TCR beta chain was identified during a study of blood T cell repertoires in COVID-19. Study context: Collection of acute and convalescent COVID-19 samples took place in the United States, Italy and Spain. Sources were T cells, B-cell-depleted T cells, or PBMCs; the material itself was cDNA or gDNA.

This clone was detected many times. The CDR3 runs to 18 residues. Germline CDR1 SGHRS, CDR2 YFSETQ. V trimming: 0 bases; J trimming: 8 bases; junction bases outside the gene matches: 15. As processed by the authors: It was from reference gene primer amplification that nucleated cell counts were estimated. The table came from immunoSEQ multiplex PCR; TCRdb's copy has only in-frame clones and leaves some out. The DNA was the basis for D and trimming; V, J and clone size are from that table. The table includes over 200,000 clones, roughly 81% detected once. The sequence was obtained from a woman aged 45-65 years with active or convalescent COVID-19. Sequenced input: peripheral blood. The chain recombines TRBV5-1 with TRBJ2-3; TRBD2 matches 10 bases. CDR3 in amino acids: CASSLVPAGGPPWSTQYF. The CDR3 coding sequence is TGCGCCAGCAGCTTGGTCCCAGCGGGGGGGCCGCCCTGGAGTACGCAGTATTTT.